This TCR beta chain stems from a study of post-analysis software for immune sequencing data. Notes on the study in general: Comparison of patients with controls showed a handful of TRBV segments more frequent in patients, TRBV5-6, TRBV5-1 and TRBV20-1 among them.

Of note for this clonotype: Its antigen is not known.

The CDR3 has 11 residues. The germline V and J ends were trimmed by 1 base and 10 bases, with 10 bases remaining between them. Germline CDR1 reads SQVTM; CDR2 reads ANQGSEA. Researchers reported that TCR beta cDNA libraries carried unique molecular identifiers. TCRdb itself ran the PCR reads through MiXCR, one entry per CDR3 protein. The repertoire consists of approximately 630,000 distinct CDR3 sequences, with approximately 59% occurring once and the leading ten covering roughly 10%. The rearrangement links TRBV29-1 to TRBJ1-2; possible D gene TRBD1, 5 bases. This TCR derives from a girl under 10 years old with multiple sclerosis. The specimen was blood. The CDR3 DNA follows: TGCAGCGTTGAAGGGGGGTCTGCCTACACCTTC. Its translation: CSVEGGSAYTF.